The next 2 T cell receptor beta chains were all read from a single sample in a study of T cells in Graves' hyperthyroidism and ophthalmopathy. Amplification yielded TCR beta CDR3 regions, with RNA transcripts as the source. HTBI primers drove first-round RT-PCR of the TCR CDR3. Each CDR3 protein gets one entry after TCRdb re-called the multiplex PCR reads with MiXCR. The profile covers about 740,000 distinct CDR3 sequences, with around 13% appearing a single time and approximately 10% taken by the ten largest. Sequenced: blood. These TCRs come from a woman aged 18-29 years with Graves' hyperthyroidism.

To note about this clonotype: Compared with germline, one end of the junction differs, possibly owing to a read error. The chain combines TRBV5-1 with TRBJ2-7; D perhaps matches TRBD2 (5 bases). Germline CDR1 reads SGHRS; CDR2 reads YFSETQ. The CDR3 runs 14 residues. The CDR3, as DNA: TGCGCCAGCAGCTTGTATCCTAGCTCCCACGAGCAGTACTTC. This gives the protein CASSLYPSSHEQYF.

The gene calls are TRBV9 and TRBJ2-5; 10 bases are shared with TRBD1. The trim removed 4 bases at V and 2 bases at J, leaving 5 bases unmatched. The CDR3 covers 15 residues. Germline V gene data show CDR1 as SGDLS and CDR2 as YYNGEE. The DNA of the CDR3 is TGTGCCAGCAGCCCGACAGGGGGCGAACAAGAGACCCAGTACTTC. As protein: CASSPTGGEQETQYF.